In its sample, the clone carrying this T cell receptor (beta chain) was seen many times. Its specificity is unknown. This specimen belongs to a study of molecular identifiers for immune sequencing clone quantification. For the study at large: Replicates involved a five-way split of RNA from approximately 20,000 or 100,000 naive CD8 cells, with sequencing of four. Whole-study results and caveats: Among around 970,000 naive cells, spiked Jurkat TCR RNA from a single cell was reportedly detectable. Identical barcode-sharing TCR molecules could lead to underestimated sizes for highly expanded clones.

The CDR3 has 13 amino acids. Looked up from germline, CDR1 is SEHNR and CDR2 is FQNEAQ (reference sequence). Each CDR3 protein is one row after TCRdb ran MiXCR on the PCR reads. This table has about 640,000 distinct CDR3 sequences, just under 20% appearing once. Naive CD8 libraries used about 20,000 to 1,000,000 sorted cells and 10%, 30% or 50% RNA. This TCR was recovered from a human donor in good health. Some libraries in this study had Jurkat cell RNA spiked in. Sequencing was performed on naive CD8+ T cells from blood, with Jurkat cell RNA spiked in. Subset reported: FACS-sorted CD8+CD4-CCR7+CD45RA+ naive T cells. This chain links TRBV7-9 with TRBJ2-2; D call uncertain. The CDR3 region is CGLYLALSGELFF. The CDR3 DNA reads TGTGGTTTATACTTGGCTCTCAGCGGGGAGCTGTTTTTT.